The rows below give T cell receptor beta chains drawn from one sample of a study of T cells expressing NK-cell markers. TCRdb reanalyzed the 5' RACE reads, giving one entry per CDR3 protein sequence and no DNA. This sample's table has approximately 420,000 distinct CDR3 sequences. The sequenced sample was blood T cells: a sorted CD56 or NKG2C T cell subset, CD4+ or CD8+ T cells, or bulk PBMC T cells (not recorded which). Receptor source: a woman in her forties or fifties in good health. Each CDR3 is given with its conserved first and last residue.

V gene	J gene	CDR3 protein
TRBV3-1	TRBJ2-2	CASSNTGGPNTGELFF
TRBV9	TRBJ1-4	CASSVAAGEDEKLFF
TRBV29-1	TRBJ1-2	CSVGYRGESFYYGYTF
TRBV24-1	TRBJ2-1	CATSQTSNEQFF
TRBV7-9	TRBJ1-1	CASSFRAVHTEAFF
TRBV12-3/TRBV12-4	TRBJ2-1	CASQKVGSNNEQFF
TRBV20-1	TRBJ2-5	CSARGRAETQYF
TRBV11-3	TRBJ2-3	CASSRREGSDTQYF
TRBV9	TRBJ1-1	CASSVGGRALLNTEAFF
TRBV7-6	TRBJ2-1	CASSLGTGVRSHNEQFF